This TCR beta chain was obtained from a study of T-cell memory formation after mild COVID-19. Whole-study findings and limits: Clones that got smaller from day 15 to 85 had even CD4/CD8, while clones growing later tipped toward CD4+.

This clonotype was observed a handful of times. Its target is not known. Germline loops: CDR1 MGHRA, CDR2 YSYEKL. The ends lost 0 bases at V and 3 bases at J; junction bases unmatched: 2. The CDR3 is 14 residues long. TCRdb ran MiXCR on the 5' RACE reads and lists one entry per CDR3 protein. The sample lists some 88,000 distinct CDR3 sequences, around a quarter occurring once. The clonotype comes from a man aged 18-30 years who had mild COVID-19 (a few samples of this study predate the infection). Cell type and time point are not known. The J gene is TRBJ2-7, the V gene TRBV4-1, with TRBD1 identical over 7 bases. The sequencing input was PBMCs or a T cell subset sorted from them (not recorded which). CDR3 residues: CASSQDRQGYEQYF. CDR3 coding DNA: TGCGCCAGCAGCCAAGACCGACAGGGCTACGAGCAGTACTTC.